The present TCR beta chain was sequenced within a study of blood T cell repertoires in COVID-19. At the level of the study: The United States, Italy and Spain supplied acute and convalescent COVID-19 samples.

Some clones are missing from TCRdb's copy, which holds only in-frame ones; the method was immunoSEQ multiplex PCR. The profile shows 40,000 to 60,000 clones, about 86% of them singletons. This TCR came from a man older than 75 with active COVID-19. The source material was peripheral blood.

CDR3 residues: CASSPQIEQYF. The CDR3 DNA reads as TGTGCCAGCAGCCCCCAGATCGAGCAGTACTTC. The chain is built from TRBV7-9 and TRBJ2-7, with D unclear. Trimming cost V 5 bases and J 6 bases, with 8 bases left between them. Germline V CDR1 and CDR2: SEHNR, FQNEAQ (reference sequence). The CDR3 has 11 residues.